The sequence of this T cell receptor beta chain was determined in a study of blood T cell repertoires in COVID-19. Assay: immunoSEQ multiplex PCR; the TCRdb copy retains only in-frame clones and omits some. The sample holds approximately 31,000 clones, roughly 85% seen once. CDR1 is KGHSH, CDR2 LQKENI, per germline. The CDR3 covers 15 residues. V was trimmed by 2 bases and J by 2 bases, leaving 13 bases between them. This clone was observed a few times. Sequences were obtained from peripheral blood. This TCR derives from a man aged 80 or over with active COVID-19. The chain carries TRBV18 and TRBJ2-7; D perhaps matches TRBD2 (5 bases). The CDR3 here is CASSPTLGSPYEQYF. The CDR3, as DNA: TGTGCCAGCTCACCAACACTAGGGTCCCCCTACGAGCAGTACTTC.